This TCR beta chain stems from a study of blood T cell repertoires in COVID-19. In the study overall: Some COVID-19 samples were acute and others convalescent; all came from the United States, Italy and Spain. Sources were T cells, B-cell-depleted T cells, or PBMCs; the material itself was cDNA or gDNA.

CDR1 and CDR2 from the germline V gene are SEHNR and FQNEAQ (reference sequence). The CDR3 length is 14 residues. V shed 5 bases, J shed 7 bases, and the junction held 8 bases outside the gene matches. Original data processing: Reference gene primers were amplified, and this amplification served to estimate nucleated cell counts. Produced via immunoSEQ multiplex PCR; TCRdb's table is partial and in-frame only. Clone size and V and J calls were adopted from that table, with D and trimming inferred from the DNA. The sample gives about 110,000 clones, approximately 80% of which show up once; about 14% is in the top ten.

Specimen: peripheral blood. This rearrangement joins TRBV7-9 to TRBJ2-1, with 7 positions matching TRBD1. The clonotype was recovered from a woman aged 60-75 years with acute or convalescent COVID-19. CDR3 sequence reads: CASSVRQGQNEQFF. The CDR3 DNA sequence: TGTGCCAGCAGCGTTCGACAGGGACAGAATGAGCAGTTCTTC.